This entry lists 27 T cell receptor beta chains sequenced from one sample in a study of T cells in Graves' hyperthyroidism and ophthalmopathy. RNA transcripts yielded amplified TCR beta CDR3 regions. Using the HTBI primer set, a first-round RT-PCR was run on the TCR CDR3. TCRdb re-called the multiplex PCR reads with MiXCR, one entry per CDR3 protein. Counted here are around 340,000 distinct CDR3 sequences, 17% occurring once; the ten biggest clones make up about a third. What was sequenced was blood. The receptors come from a woman between 25 and 40 years old with Graves' hyperthyroidism that later progressed to Graves' ophthalmopathy.

This clonotype occurred a few times. The rearrangement links TRBV12-3 or TRBV12-4 to TRBJ1-2; 8 nucleotides agree with TRBD1. V lost 5 bases to trimming and J lost 3 bases; unmatched junction nucleotides: 8. CDR3 length equals 15 residues. The CDR3 loop reads CASSGDRGRDYGYTF. Here the CDR3 DNA reads TGTGCCAGCAGTGGAGACAGGGGTCGGGACTATGGCTACACCTTC.

The table lists this clonotype with a few counts. The V and J genes are TRBV19 and TRBJ1-4, with 9 bases fitting TRBD1. Germline V lookup: CDR1 LNHDA, CDR2 SQIVND (reference sequence). CDR3 length: 16 residues. V shed 7 bases, J shed 2 bases, and the junction held 8 bases outside the gene matches. The CDR3 region is CASTSRGTGTNEKLFF. CDR3 nucleotides: TGTGCCAGTACCTCGCGAGGGACAGGGACTAATGAAAAACTGTTTTTT.

This clonotype was observed a few times. One base away lies a much larger clone, so this may be a sequencing read error. The chain recombines TRBV27 with TRBJ2-1; D is uncertain. There are 13 residues in the CDR3. Germline V gene data show CDR1 as MNHEY and CDR2 as SMNVEV (reference sequence). In nucleotides, the CDR3 is TGTGCCAGCAGTCCAGGTCTATACAATGAGCGGTTCTTC. Amino acid sequence: CASSPGLYNERFF.

This clonotype was counted many times. This sequence joins TRBV5-1 and TRBJ1-2, with 10 bases aligning to TRBD1. Trimming removed 0 bases from V and 5 bases from J; junction bases left unmatched: 4. CDR1 SGHRS and CDR2 YFSETQ come from the germline V gene. The length of the CDR3 is 15 residues. The CDR3 DNA is TGCGCCAGCAGCTTGGGGGACAGGGGACTTTATGGCTACACCTTC. It codes for CASSLGDRGLYGYTF.

Turning to this clonotype: Just one base apart from a much larger clone, this may be a read error. The V and J genes are TRBV7-9 and TRBJ2-3, with 9 nucleotides matching TRBD1. The CDR3 loop spans 14 amino acids. CDR1 and CDR2 from the germline V gene are SEHNR and FQNEAQ (reference sequence). The CDR3 DNA is TGTGCCAGCAGCGCTGGACAGGGGTCAGATACGCAGTGTTTT. Its translation: CASSAGQGSDTQCF.

This clonotype was observed a handful of times. V usage is TRBV28 and J usage is TRBJ2-6, with D perhaps matching TRBD1 (5 bases). The CDR3 is 17 residues long. Between the trimmed V and J ends, which lost 4 bases and 0 bases, there was a span of 13 bases. The germline V gene has CDR1 MDHEN and CDR2 SYDVKM. This CDR3 reads CASSYQGLLSGANVLTF. The CDR3 DNA reads TGTGCCAGCAGTTATCAGGGCTTACTCTCTGGGGCCAACGTCCTGACTTTC.

Ten or more counts support this clonotype. This rearrangement joins TRBV7-2 to TRBJ2-7, with 8 bases fitting TRBD1. CDR1 and CDR2 from the germline V gene are SGHTA and FQGNSA. With V trimmed by 5 bases and J by 6 bases, 12 bases remained unmatched. The CDR3 consists of 15 residues. This CDR3 is CASSLGTGDLSEQYF. The CDR3 DNA reads as TGTGCCAGCAGCCTAGGGACAGGAGACCTTTCCGAGCAGTACTTC.

Concerning this clonotype: This could be a read error, since a much larger clone is one nucleotide away. The chain employs TRBV5-1 and TRBJ2-1; 7 bases fit TRBD1. The CDR3 extends over 15 amino acids. CDR1 and CDR2 from the germline V gene are SGHRS and YFSETQ. V lost 3 bases to trimming and J lost 7 bases; unmatched junction nucleotides: 10. The CDR3 loop is CASSSEGYRGNEQFF. CDR3 nucleotide sequence: TGCGCCAGCAGCTCGGAAGGCTACAGGGGTAATGAGCAGTTCTTC.

This clonotype was detected ten times or more. The chain is built from TRBV12-3 or TRBV12-4 and TRBJ2-3; 16 nucleotides agree with TRBD2. This CDR3 comprises 17 residues. V lost 6 bases, J lost 7 bases, and 10 bases stayed unmatched. The DNA for the CDR3 is TGTGCCAGCAGAGACGGGACTAGCGGGAGGGCCTCGAATACGCAGTATTTT. This sequence encodes CASRDGTSGRASNTQYF.

This clonotype was recorded at least ten times. The rearrangement links TRBV5-6 to TRBJ2-7, with 7 bases that match TRBD1. Trimming cost V 4 bases and J 0 bases; bases outside gene matches: 7. CDR3 length equals 15 residues. CDR1 and CDR2 from the germline V gene are SGHDT and YYEEEE. The DNA for the CDR3 is TGTGCCAGCAGCGTAGGGGGCCACAACTCCTACGAGCAGTACTTC. Translation gives CASSVGGHNSYEQYF.

The CDR3 is CASSPGRINYGYTF. CDR3 coding DNA: TGTGCCAGCAGCCCGGGACGGATCAACTATGGCTACACCTTC. V and J are TRBV11-3 and TRBJ1-2; possibly TRBD1 for D (5 bases). The CDR3 length is 14 residues. Per the germline V gene, CDR1 is SGHNT and CDR2 is YENEEA. Trimming cost V 5 bases and J 2 bases, with 12 bases left between them.

This chain joins TRBV19 and TRBJ2-3; D not resolved. Per the germline V gene, CDR1 is LNHDA and CDR2 is SQIVND (reference sequence). This CDR3 region has 16 residues. Trimming took 5 bases from V and 5 from J, leaving 20 bases between them. The CDR3: CASSPDLSEAGDTQYF. The CDR3 DNA reads TGTGCCAGTAGTCCTGACCTTAGTGAAGCTGGAGATACGCAGTATTTT. Complete variable domain (other parts from reference TRBV19 and TRBJ2-3): DGGITQSPKYLFRKEGQNVTLSCEQNLNHDAMYWYRQDPGQGLRLIYYSQIVNDFQKGDIAEGYSVSREKKESFPLTVTSAQKNPTAFYLCASSPDLSEAGDTQYFGPGTRLTVL.

This clonotype was seen many times. The genes are TRBV11-2 and TRBJ2-1; 15 positions agree with TRBD2. Losses at the gene ends were 5 bases for V and 7 bases for J; bases not matched to a gene: 6. Germline-derived CDR1 and CDR2 are SGHAT and FQNNGV. This CDR3 region has 16 residues. The CDR3 DNA is TGTGCCAGCAGCCGGACTAGCGGGGGGGATTGGAATGAGCAGTTCTTC. This gives the protein CASSRTSGGDWNEQFF.

This sequence joins TRBV29-1 and TRBJ2-7; 7 nucleotides line up with TRBD1. CDR1 and CDR2 from the germline V gene are SQVTM and ANQGSEA. The CDR3 runs 13 residues. V lost 6 bases and J lost 3; bases outside the gene matches: 8. This CDR3 is CSVRGQNSYEQYF. In nucleotides, the CDR3 is TGCAGCGTCCGGGGACAGAACAGCTACGAGCAGTACTTC.

About this clonotype: The junction departs from germline at one end; a sequencing error may be responsible. V usage is TRBV7-9 and J usage is TRBJ1-4, with 9 positions matching TRBD1. The V gene's germline CDR1 is SEHNR and CDR2 FQNEAQ (reference sequence). The CDR3 consists of 20 residues. CDR3 coding DNA: TGTGCCAGCAGCCCAGTTCCCGGGACAGGGATATCGGCTACTAATGAAAAACTGTTCTTT. This encodes CASSPVPGTGISATNEKLFF.

This clonotype was recorded a few times. This sequence joins TRBV5-5 and TRBJ1-5; D possibly corresponds to TRBD1 (6 bases). The CDR3 is 13 amino acids. Trimming took off 0 bases at V and 15 bases at J, with 16 bases between the two ends. Germline values: CDR1 SGHKS, CDR2 YYEKEE (reference sequence). CDR3 DNA sequence: TGTGCCAGCAGCTTGGATCCATTGGGGGCCTGGCATTTT. Protein product: CASSLDPLGAWHF.

V gene TRBV19 combines with J gene TRBJ1-2, with D maybe TRBD1 (5 bases). Trimming shortened V by 2 bases and J by 2 bases, and 9 bases separated the two germline ends. The germline CDR1 and CDR2 sequences are LNHDA and SQIVND (reference sequence). There are 14 residues in the CDR3. The CDR3: CASSIPRQNYGYTF. The CDR3 nucleotides are TGTGCCAGTAGTATACCCCGACAGAACTATGGCTACACCTTC.

V gene TRBV18 combines with J gene TRBJ2-3; D not certain. The V gene's germline CDR1 is KGHSH and CDR2 LQKENI. The CDR3 has 14 residues. Trimming took 2 bases from V and 5 from J, leaving 11 bases between them. The DNA of the CDR3 is TGTGCCAGCTCACCATCGGTGACCGGAGATACGCAGTATTTT. It codes for CASSPSVTGDTQYF.

This clonotype has just a few counts. The chain uses TRBV7-9 and TRBJ2-7; D possibly uses TRBD1 or TRBD2 (5 bases each). The CDR3 totals 15 residues. Germline V gives CDR1 SEHNR, CDR2 FQNEAQ (reference sequence). The V gene lost 2 bases and the J gene lost 3 bases, with 14 bases spanning the gap. The CDR3 coding sequence is TGTGCCAGCAGCTTATTACGTGAGGGGAACTACGAGCAGTACTTC. Its protein is CASSLLREGNYEQYF. The full variable domain, rest sourced from reference TRBV7-9 and TRBJ2-7, is DTGVSQNPRHKITKRGQNVTFRCDPISEHNRLYWYRQTLGQGPEFLTYFQNEAQLEKSRLLSDRFSAERPKGSFSTLEIQRTEQGDSAMYLCASSLLREGNYEQYFGPGTRLTVT.

This clonotype was seen ten or more times. J is TRBJ2-5 and V is TRBV2; D uncertain. Between the trimmed V and J ends, which lost 5 bases and 3 bases, there was a span of 7 bases. Germline V gene lookup returns CDR1 SNHLY and CDR2 FYNNEI. The CDR3 is 12 amino acids. CDR3 DNA sequence: TGTGCCAGCAGTATAGAGGAAGAGACCCAGTACTTC. It specifies CASSIEEETQYF.

At least ten counts were recorded for this clonotype. This chain uses TRBV20-1 with TRBJ2-2; 9 bases fit TRBD2. Germline assignment: CDR1 DFQATT and CDR2 SNEGSKA (reference sequence). CDR3 size: 14 residues. The V segment lost 3 bases and the J segment 3 bases; nucleotides outside the gene matches: 2. For the CDR3, the DNA is TGCAGTGCTAGGACTAGCGGAGACACCGGGGAGCTGTTTTTT. Its translation: CSARTSGDTGELFF.

The table lists this clonotype with a few counts. The J gene is TRBJ2-3, the V gene TRBV20-1, with TRBD2 identical over 8 bases. The CDR3 consists of 20 residues. Germline-derived CDR1 and CDR2 are DFQATT and SNEGSKA (reference sequence). The V and J ends lost 4 bases and 1 base, in that order; junction bases with no gene match: 22. CDR3 sequence reads: CSANMPQKRERDDCTDTQYF. DNA for the CDR3: TGCAGTGCTAATATGCCGCAAAAGCGGGAGCGAGACGACTGCACAGATACGCAGTATTTT.

This clonotype was seen repeatedly, ten times or more. This rearrangement joins TRBV28 to TRBJ2-3, with 8 bases identical to TRBD1. V dropped 5 bases and J dropped 2; count of bases not matched to a gene: 12. The CDR3 runs 17 residues. CDR1 is MDHEN and CDR2 is SYDVKM in the germline V gene. The CDR3 region is CASSAVQGDRYTDTQYF. CDR3 bases: TGTGCCAGCAGTGCCGTACAGGGGGACCGATACACAGATACGCAGTATTTT.

In its sample, this clonotype was seen many times. The chain uses TRBV20-1 and TRBJ2-3, with D tentatively TRBD1 (5 bases). CDR1 is DFQATT and CDR2 is SNEGSKA in the germline V gene (reference sequence). This CDR3 contains 12 residues. The ends were cut back, 6 bases at V and 4 bases at J, with 11 bases in the middle. In nucleotides, the CDR3 is TGCAGTGCAAAACAGGTCCCAGATACGCAGTATTTT. Translation gives CSAKQVPDTQYF.

This clonotype has at least ten counts. The chain employs TRBV7-2 and TRBJ2-1; 7 positions match TRBD2. Germline loops: CDR1 SGHTA, CDR2 FQGNSA. The CDR3 consists of 14 residues. V was clipped by 1 base and J by 5 bases; unmatched bases: 2. CDR3 bases: TGTGCCAGCAGCTTAGTGGGGGGGGACAATGAGCAGTTCTTC. As protein: CASSLVGGDNEQFF.

This clonotype was recorded a few times. This chain's CDR3 is CASSPTSMGQFYGYTF. The CDR3 DNA sequence: TGTGCCAGCAGTCCTACCTCTATGGGCCAGTTCTATGGCTACACCTTC. The V gene is TRBV6-5, the J gene TRBJ1-2; D remains ambiguous. V was cut by 5 bases and J by 4 bases, with 20 bases left in between. The V gene's germline CDR1 is MNHEY and CDR2 SVGAGI. This CDR3 contains 16 residues.

This clonotype was recorded many times. V and J are TRBV27 and TRBJ2-4; 7 nucleotides match TRBD1. V lost 6 bases to trimming and J lost 1 base; unmatched junction nucleotides: 9. The CDR3 totals 16 residues. Germline V gene sequence: CDR1 MNHEY, CDR2 SMNVEV (reference sequence). CDR3 nucleotide sequence: TGTGCCAGCAGAAGCTCTAAACAGGGGGCCAAAAACATTCAGTACTTC. Its translation: CASRSSKQGAKNIQYF.